This is a list of T cell receptor beta chains from one sample in a study of T-cell reconstitution after alpha-beta-depleted transplantation in children. TCRdb used MiXCR to reprocess the PCR reads, holding one entry per CDR3 protein. Among about 360,000 distinct CDR3 sequences listed, roughly 13% were seen once. The sequencing used PBMCs, collected from the stem cell graft. Every receptor here comes from a human donor who donated a stem cell graft to a child with Fanconi anemia. The CDR3 runs from the conserved cysteine through the conserved F or W. The D gene is left open where the match is weak. Only some rows state a clone size, as once, few, many or a class for expanded clones.

clone_size	d_call	v_call	j_call	cdr3_length	cdr3_aa	cdr3_nt
NA	TRBD1	TRBV10-3	TRBJ2-5	12	CAIGGVQETQYF	TGTGCCATAGGGGGCGTTCAAGAGACCCAGTACTTC
few	TRBD2	TRBV7-2	TRBJ2-7	14	CATSLGGSSYEQYF	TGTGCCACCTCCCTCGGGGGGAGCTCCTACGAGCAGTACTTC
few	NA	TRBV5-1	TRBJ1-4	17	CASSPGLQEATNEKLFF	TGCGCCAGCAGCCCGGGTCTCCAGGAGGCAACTAATGAAAAACTGTTTTTT
NA	NA	TRBV5-1	TRBJ1-1	15	CASSLDSPSNTEAFF	TGCGCCAGCAGCTTGGACAGCCCATCGAACACTGAAGCTTTCTTT
few	NA	TRBV3-1	TRBJ2-2	14	CASSQQPSTGELFF	TGTGCCAGCAGCCAACAACCGAGCACCGGGGAGCTGTTTTTT
NA	TRBD1	TRBV20-1	TRBJ2-1	12	CSLTGQGLEQFF	TGCAGTCTCACGGGACAGGGTCTTGAGCAGTTCTTC
once	NA	TRBV4-2	TRBJ1-2	16	CASSQDQTRTAYGYTF	TGTGCCAGCAGCCAAGATCAAACCAGAACCGCTTATGGCTACACCTTC
few	NA	TRBV28	TRBJ1-3	15	CASSPELSSGNTIYF	TGTGCCAGCAGTCCTGAATTGAGCTCTGGAAACACCATATATTTT
NA	NA	TRBV9	TRBJ2-3	14	CASSEGTLRDTQYF	TGTGCCAGCAGCGAGGGGACTCTGAGAGATACGCAGTATTTT
NA	NA	TRBV9	TRBJ2-3	17	CASSVDPSDGVRDTQYF	TGTGCCAGCAGCGTAGACCCCTCGGACGGGGTTAGGGATACGCAGTATTTT
NA	TRBD2	TRBV10-3	TRBJ2-2	18	CAISENPGFPGGTGELFF	TGTGCCATCAGTGAAAACCCAGGTTTCCCGGGGGGCACCGGGGAGCTGTTTTTT
NA	TRBD2	TRBV4-1	TRBJ2-1	18	CASSQVGSGGINSNEQFF	TGCGCCAGCAGCCAAGTTGGGAGCGGGGGGATAAACTCCAATGAGCAGTTCTTC
few	NA	TRBV20-1	TRBJ2-2	15	CSARVGGDGTGELFF	TGCAGTGCTAGAGTCGGCGGGGATGGCACCGGGGAGCTGTTTTTT
once	NA	TRBV11-2	TRBJ2-1	15	CASSYSGVGSNEQFF	TGTGCCAGCAGCTACTCGGGCGTGGGCAGCAATGAGCAGTTCTTC
few	TRBD1	TRBV6-5	TRBJ1-6	15	CASSYSGQGGSPLHF	TGTGCCAGCAGTTACTCGGGACAGGGGGGTTCACCCCTCCACTTT
few	TRBD1	TRBV20-1	TRBJ1-5	15	CSARADRGGNQPQHF	TGCAGTGCTAGGGCGGACAGGGGCGGCAATCAGCCCCAGCATTTT
few	NA	TRBV12-3/TRBV12-4	TRBJ1-1	13	CASSSQPGTEAFF	TGTGCCAGCAGTTCCCAGCCAGGTACTGAAGCTTTCTTT
few	NA	TRBV7-2	TRBJ1-4	17	CASSKPPAALSNEKLFF	TGTGCCAGCAGCAAACCTCCGGCGGCGCTTTCTAATGAAAAACTGTTTTTT
few	TRBD1	TRBV27	TRBJ2-2	14	CASDWTGDTGELFF	TGTGCCAGCGACTGGACAGGGGACACCGGGGAGCTGTTTTTT
many	NA	TRBV5-1	TRBJ2-1	15	CASSLTTGSYNEQFF	TGCGCCAGCAGCCTTACGACAGGCTCCTACAATGAGCAGTTCTTC
few	TRBD1	TRBV24-1	TRBJ1-5	15	CATSDWTGDGQPQHF	TGTGCCACCAGTGACTGGACAGGGGACGGTCAGCCCCAGCATTTT
few	NA	TRBV5-7	TRBJ2-1	14	CASRYASSYNEQFF	TGTGCCAGCAGGTATGCAAGCTCCTACAATGAGCAGTTCTTC
many	NA	TRBV15	TRBJ2-7	12	CATSRDRDTPYF	TGTGCCACCAGCAGAGATCGAGACACACCGTACTTC
many	NA	TRBV20-1	TRBJ1-1	10	CSAKNTEAFF	TGCAGTGCTAAGAACACTGAAGCTTTCTTT
NA	TRBD1	TRBV4-1	TRBJ1-1	14	CASRHPQGLTEAFF	TGCGCCAGCAGGCACCCACAGGGGTTAACTGAAGCTTTCTTT
few	NA	TRBV11-2	TRBJ2-5	14	CASSPPPGVETQYF	TGTGCCAGCAGCCCCCCCCCAGGGGTCGAGACCCAGTACTTC
few	NA	TRBV5-6	TRBJ1-5	16	CASSRNGLGSNQPQHF	TGTGCCAGCAGCCGTAACGGGTTGGGTAGCAATCAGCCCCAGCATTTT
NA	TRBD1	TRBV5-1	TRBJ2-1	14	CASSLTGVMDEQFF	TGCGCCAGCAGCTTGACAGGGGTTATGGATGAGCAGTTCTTC
NA	NA	TRBV12-3/TRBV12-4	TRBJ1-1	13	CASNRQRGTEAFF	TGTGCCAGCAATCGACAGAGAGGCACTGAAGCTTTCTTT
many	NA	TRBV10-1	TRBJ2-1	13	CASSESRGNEQFF	TGCGCCAGCAGTGAGTCGAGGGGCAATGAGCAGTTCTTC
NA	TRBD1	TRBV12-3/TRBV12-4	TRBJ2-1	15	CASSVEDRGRHEQFF	TGTGCCAGCAGTGTTGAGGACAGGGGACGGCATGAGCAGTTCTTC
NA	NA	TRBV7-2	TRBJ1-3	16	CASSRGIRGSGNTIYF	TGTGCCAGCAGCCGGGGGATCCGGGGCTCTGGAAACACCATATATTTT
few	NA	TRBV7-2	TRBJ2-2	14	CASRADRKIGELFF	TGTGCCAGCAGGGCGGACAGAAAGATAGGGGAGCTGTTTTTT
many	NA	TRBV11-2	TRBJ2-7	12	CASSLRPWQQYF	TGTGCCAGCAGCTTGAGACCGTGGCAGCAGTACTTC
NA	TRBD2	TRBV20-1	TRBJ2-3	14	CSAPVGGSTDTQYF	TGCAGTGCCCCCGTGGGGGGGAGCACAGATACGCAGTATTTT
NA	NA	TRBV12-3/TRBV12-4	TRBJ2-1	13	CASSQDIYNEQFF	TGTGCCAGCAGTCAAGACATTTACAATGAGCAGTTCTTC
many	TRBD2	TRBV28	TRBJ2-3	18	CASSKLLRGEPSTDTQYF	TGTGCCAGCAGTAAACTGTTGCGGGGGGAACCCAGCACAGATACGCAGTATTTT
few	NA	TRBV29-1	TRBJ1-2	10	CSVEGDGYTF	TGCAGCGTTGAAGGGGACGGCTACACCTTC
few	NA	TRBV7-8	TRBJ2-1	13	CASSLGWLDEQFF	TGTGCCAGCAGCTTAGGATGGTTAGATGAGCAGTTCTTC
few	TRBD1	TRBV12-3/TRBV12-4	TRBJ1-2	14	CASSFSDRGRGYTF	TGTGCCAGCAGTTTCTCCGACAGGGGTCGCGGCTACACCTTC
many	NA	TRBV5-1	TRBJ1-6	15	CASGKRPDADSPLHF	TGCGCCAGCGGTAAAAGGCCTGACGCGGATTCACCCCTCCACTTT
NA	TRBD1	TRBV24-1	TRBJ1-2	14	CATSDRQGSGGYTF	TGTGCCACCAGTGATCGACAGGGGAGCGGTGGCTACACCTTC
NA	NA	TRBV11-2	TRBJ1-3	14	CASSHRSGGNTIYF	TGTGCCAGCAGCCATCGAAGCGGTGGAAACACCATATATTTT
few	NA	TRBV30	TRBJ1-1	13	CAWSVQGAGGAFF	TGTGCCTGGAGTGTACAAGGAGCTGGGGGAGCTTTCTTT